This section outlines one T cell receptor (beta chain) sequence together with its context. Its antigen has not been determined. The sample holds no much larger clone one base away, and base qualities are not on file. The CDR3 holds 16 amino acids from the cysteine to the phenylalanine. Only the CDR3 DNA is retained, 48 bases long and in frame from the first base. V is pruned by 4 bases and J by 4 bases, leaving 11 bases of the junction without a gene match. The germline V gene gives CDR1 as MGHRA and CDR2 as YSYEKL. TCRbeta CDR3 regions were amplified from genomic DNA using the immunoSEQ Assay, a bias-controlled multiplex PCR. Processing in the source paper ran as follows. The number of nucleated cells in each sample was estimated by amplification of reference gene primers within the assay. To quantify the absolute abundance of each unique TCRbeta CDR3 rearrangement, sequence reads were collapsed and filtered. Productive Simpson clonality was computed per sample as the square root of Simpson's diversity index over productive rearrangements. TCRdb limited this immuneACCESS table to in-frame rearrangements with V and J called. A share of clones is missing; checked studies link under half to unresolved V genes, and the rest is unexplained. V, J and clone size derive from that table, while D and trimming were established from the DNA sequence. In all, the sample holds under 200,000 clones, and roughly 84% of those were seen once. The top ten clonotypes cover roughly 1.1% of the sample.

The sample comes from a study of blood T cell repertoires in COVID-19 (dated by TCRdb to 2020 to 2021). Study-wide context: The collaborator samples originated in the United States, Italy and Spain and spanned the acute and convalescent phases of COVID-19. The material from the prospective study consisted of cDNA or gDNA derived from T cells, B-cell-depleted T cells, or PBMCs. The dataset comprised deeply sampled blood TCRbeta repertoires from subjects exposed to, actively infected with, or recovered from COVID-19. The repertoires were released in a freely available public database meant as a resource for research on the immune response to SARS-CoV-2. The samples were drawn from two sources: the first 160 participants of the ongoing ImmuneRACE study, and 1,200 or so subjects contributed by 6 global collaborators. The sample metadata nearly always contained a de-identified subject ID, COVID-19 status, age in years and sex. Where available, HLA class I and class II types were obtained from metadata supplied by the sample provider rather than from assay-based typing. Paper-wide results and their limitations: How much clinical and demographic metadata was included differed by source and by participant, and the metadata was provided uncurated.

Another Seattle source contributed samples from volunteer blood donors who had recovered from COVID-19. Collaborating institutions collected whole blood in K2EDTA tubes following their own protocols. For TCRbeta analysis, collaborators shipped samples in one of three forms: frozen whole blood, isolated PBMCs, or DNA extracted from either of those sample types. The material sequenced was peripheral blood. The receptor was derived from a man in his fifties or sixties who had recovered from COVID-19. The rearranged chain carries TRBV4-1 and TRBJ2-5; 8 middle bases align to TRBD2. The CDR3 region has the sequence CASSPPPSGGRETQYF. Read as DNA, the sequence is TGCGCCAGCAGCCCCCCCCCGAGCGGGGGAAGAGAGACCCAGTACTTC.